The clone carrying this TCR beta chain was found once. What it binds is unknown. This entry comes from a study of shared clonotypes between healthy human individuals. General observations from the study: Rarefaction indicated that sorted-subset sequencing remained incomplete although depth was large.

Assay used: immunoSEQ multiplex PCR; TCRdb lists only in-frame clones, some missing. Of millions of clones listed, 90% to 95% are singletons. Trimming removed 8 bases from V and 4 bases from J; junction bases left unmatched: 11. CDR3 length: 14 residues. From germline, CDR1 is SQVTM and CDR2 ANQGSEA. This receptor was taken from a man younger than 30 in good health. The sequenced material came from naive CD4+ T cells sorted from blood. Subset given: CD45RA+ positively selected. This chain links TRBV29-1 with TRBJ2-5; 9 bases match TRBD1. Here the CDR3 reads CSSEAGQGGETQYF. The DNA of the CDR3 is TGCAGCTCCGAAGCGGGACAGGGAGGAGAGACCCAGTACTTC.